This is a list of T cell receptor beta chains from one sample in a study of Ad26.COV2.S vaccination and SARS-CoV-2 variants. Here immunoSEQ multiplex PCR was the method, and the copy in TCRdb shows in-frame clones only, minus some. The sample records about 87,000 clones, about four fifths being singletons. The sample consisted of peripheral blood, taken after recovery from COVID-19. The receptors come from a human donor who had recovered from COVID-19. The CDR3 runs from the conserved cysteine through the conserved F or W. The listing skips clone size in some rows; elsewhere it reads once, few, many or a size class.

size,J,V,CDR3
-,TRBJ2-7,TRBV4-1,CASSHSLGRYEQYF
few,TRBJ1-1,TRBV19,CASSRDSLSTMNTEAFF
-,TRBJ1-6,TRBV6-5,CASRAYSNNSPLHF
few,TRBJ1-1,TRBV5-1,CASSFQDGTEAFF
-,TRBJ2-3,TRBV7-9,CASSSTDSNYGTQYF
few,TRBJ2-7,TRBV6-1,CASSDPSGSLYEQYF
-,TRBJ2-7,TRBV4-3,CASSQLQGARSEQYF
-,TRBJ2-1,TRBV4-2,CASSQGPGTQFF
-,TRBJ1-2,TRBV19,CASRDRYTF
-,TRBJ2-2,TRBV29-1,CSVGDRGAGELFF
few,TRBJ1-3,TRBV7-9,CASSLRAGGLSGNTIYF
-,TRBJ2-1,TRBV28,CASSSLSSGRYNEQFF
-,TRBJ2-7,TRBV27,CASSRWDLYEQYF
-,TRBJ2-2,TRBV7-9,CASSQPGPSTGELFF
-,TRBJ2-7,TRBV27,CASSLRPAYEQYF
-,TRBJ2-7,TRBV25-1,CASSALAALEQYF
-,TRBJ1-5,TRBV28,CASSFAGASNQPQHF
-,TRBJ2-3,TRBV2,CASSQTSGGGDTQYF
-,TRBJ2-1,TRBV5-1,CASSLAGASYNEQFF
-,TRBJ1-1,TRBV6-1,CASSVYAGVSTTEAFF
-,TRBJ1-2,TRBV12-3/TRBV12-4,CASTDSTYGYTF
-,TRBJ2-1,TRBV2,CASSSEGEFFNEQFF
-,TRBJ2-7,TRBV6-5,CASRPGQGSYEQYF
-,TRBJ2-3,TRBV15,CATSRETSGRTDTQYF
-,TRBJ2-3,TRBV10-3,CAISDPGGTDTQYF
-,TRBJ1-2,TRBV28,CASSFQTYGYTF
once,TRBJ1-5,TRBV7-2,CASSDSNQPQHF
-,TRBJ1-1,TRBV5-5,CASSWVTNTEAFF
-,TRBJ2-5,TRBV27,CASSYFGTGNQETQYF
-,TRBJ1-4,TRBV15,CATSRVRMGNFLTADEKLFF
-,TRBJ2-7,TRBV6-5,CASSSSGDGTYEQYF